A single TCR beta chain is shown here with its context. Its antigen is not known. The record originates from a study of early T cells in non-severe SARS-CoV-2 infection. Overall study context: Chains from this unsorted whole-blood bulk RNA could not be paired.

Tagging with unique molecular identifiers was applied to individual cDNA molecules. TCRdb called the 5' RACE reads again in MiXCR, with one record for every CDR3 protein. The table has about 100,000 distinct CDR3 sequences, roughly 13% seen once; the top ten hold about 2.1%. Findings and caveats of the study: Matching against VDJdb likely underestimated virus-specific expansions, favoring anti-spike CD8.

Sample: whole blood. The TCR originated in an adult who was a healthcare worker with PCR-confirmed SARS-CoV-2 infection or an uninfected control (not recorded which).

The CDR3: CASSLIPQGADSPLHF. In DNA form, the CDR3 reads TGTGCCAGCAGCTTAATCCCACAGGGGGCGGATTCACCCCTCCACTTT. J is TRBJ1-6 and V is TRBV7-9; TRBD1 matches at 9 bases. The germline CDR1 and CDR2 sequences are SEHNR and FQNEAQ (reference sequence). This CDR3 contains 16 residues. V lost 2 bases, J lost 8 bases, and 7 bases stayed unmatched.